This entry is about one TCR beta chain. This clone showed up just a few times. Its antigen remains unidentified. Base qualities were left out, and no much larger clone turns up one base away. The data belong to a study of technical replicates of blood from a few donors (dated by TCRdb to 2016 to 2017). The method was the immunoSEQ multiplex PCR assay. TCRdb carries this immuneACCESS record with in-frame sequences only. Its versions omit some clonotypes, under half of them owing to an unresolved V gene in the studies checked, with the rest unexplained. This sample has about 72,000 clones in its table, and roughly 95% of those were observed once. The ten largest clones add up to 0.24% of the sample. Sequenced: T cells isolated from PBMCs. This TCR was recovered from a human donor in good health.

The CDR3 region: CASRGLAGGESGETQYF. At the DNA level, the sequence is TGTGCCAGCAGAGGACTAGCGGGGGGGGAATCCGGTGAGACCCAGTACTTC. The chain was built from TRBV7-9 and TRBJ2-5; 15 bases in between match TRBD2. Including cysteine and phenylalanine, the CDR3 has 17 amino acids. Only the CDR3 DNA is retained, 51 bases long and in frame from the first base. Clipping removes 6 bases from V and 5 bases from J, with 10 as the unmatched junction base count. CDR1 and CDR2 are drawn from the germline V gene (reference sequence): SEHNR, FQNEAQ.